The rows below give T cell receptor beta chains drawn from one sample of a study of blood T cell repertoires in COVID-19. Data came from immunoSEQ multiplex PCR; TCRdb stores just in-frame clones and leaves some out. The data contain 110,000 or so clones, 80% to 90% of them seen just once; the ten biggest clones take up under 2.5%. Material for sequencing was peripheral blood. These receptors came from a human donor in a cohort sampled during active COVID-19. The CDR3 runs from the conserved cysteine through the conserved F or W.

14,TRBJ1-1,TRBV3-1/TRBV3-2,CASSQMRLGTEAFF
20,TRBJ2-6,TRBV18,CASSTAEELSGSSGANVLTF
12,TRBJ1-2,TRBV15,CATSRVRGGYTF
14,TRBJ1-1,TRBV27,CASSTLEGDTEAFF
16,TRBJ2-5,TRBV3-1/TRBV3-2,CASSPELAGEQETQYF
10,TRBJ1-1,TRBV29-1,CSVADSEAFF
14,TRBJ2-5,TRBV16,CASSRGQGLGSEYF
18,TRBJ2-1,TRBV3-1/TRBV3-2,CASSPPSPGTSAYNEQFF
14,TRBJ2-6,TRBV6-5,CASRPGTGANVLTF
17,TRBJ2-2,TRBV10-1,CASSDGGTPTSGGELFF
15,TRBJ2-1,TRBV10-3,CAIRGHGLAGNEQFF
16,TRBJ2-2,TRBV2,CASSDPSRANTGELFF
15,TRBJ2-1,TRBV5-1,CASSLSGGAYNEQFF
11,TRBJ1-6,TRBV20-1,CSARGNSPLHF
17,TRBJ1-4,TRBV5-1,CASSLDLQGAVNEKLFF
16,TRBJ2-3,TRBV6-5,CASSYQGRGQGDTQYF
14,TRBJ1-5,TRBV19,CASSIMGGSQPQHF
13,TRBJ2-3,TRBV3-1/TRBV3-2,CASSRSRRDTQYF
13,TRBJ1-2,TRBV6-5,CASSWTGGEGYTF
13,TRBJ1-1,TRBV2,CASTAAENTEAFF
14,TRBJ1-1,TRBV19,CASSRGQMNTEAFF
13,TRBJ2-5,TRBV12-5,CASGLSGFKTQYF
18,TRBJ1-5,TRBV5-8,CASSLLASGTPSNQPQHF
15,TRBJ1-2,TRBV5-1,CASSLEPGNGYGYTF
15,TRBJ1-6,TRBV21-1,CASSPGGEGISPLHF
15,TRBJ2-7,TRBV4-1,CASSQDRGEGSEQYF
14,TRBJ2-3,TRBV6-5,CASSYNGRTDTQYF
13,TRBJ1-1,TRBV9,CASSVGGDTEAFF
17,TRBJ2-7,TRBV27,CASSLGTSGSLSYEQYF
13,TRBJ2-7,TRBV7-8,CASSSGHRYEQYF
15,TRBJ2-2,TRBV28,CASSIGASNTGELFF
15,TRBJ1-5,TRBV19,CASIRGSGSNQPQHF
15,TRBJ2-1,TRBV3-1/TRBV3-2,CASSQQTGAYNEQFF
14,TRBJ1-2,TRBV10-3,CAISGTGGHSGYTF
16,TRBJ2-5,TRBV5-1,CASSLRASGAGETQYF
18,TRBJ2-5,TRBV3-1/TRBV3-2,CASSQLGLAGGQGETQYF
20,TRBJ2-7,TRBV6-7,CASSYDRDSLMVERSYEQYF
16,TRBJ2-6,TRBV19,CASSIDGPSGANVLTF
15,TRBJ2-1,TRBV9,CASSVGMAGRYEQFF
14,TRBJ1-5,TRBV2,CASRDRASNQPQHF
16,TRBJ2-3,TRBV4-1,CASSPGLAEPTDTQYF
16,TRBJ2-7,TRBV19,CASSIDVGTASYEQYF
15,TRBJ2-5,TRBV6-6,CASSYGTGVLETQYF